The clone carrying this TCR beta chain was seen repeatedly, ten times or more. The cohort's ophthalmopathy patients, a group with duration under 3 months, had a Clinical Activity Score of at least 3 and a NOSPECS grade of at least 4. The CDR3 regions of TCR beta were amplified from RNA transcripts. First-round RT-PCR with HTBI primers amplified the TCR CDR3 region. From the multiplex PCR reads, TCRdb called clonotypes with MiXCR, one entry per CDR3 protein. The table records 640,000 or so distinct CDR3 sequences, approximately 15% of them present only once. CDR3 length equals 14 residues. With 4 bases clipped from V and 5 bases from J, the junction kept 11 bases outside the gene matches. CDR1 and CDR2 (germline): DFQATT, SNEGSKA (reference sequence). These data originate in a study of T cells in Graves' hyperthyroidism and ophthalmopathy.

The genes are TRBV20-1 and TRBJ2-7; 7 bases map to TRBD1. Specimen: blood. The clonotype originates from a middle-aged woman with Graves' ophthalmopathy. The CDR3 here is CSAKKQGIGNEQYF. The CDR3 region has the DNA TGCAGTGCTAAGAAACAGGGGATTGGGAACGAGCAGTACTTC.